This entry is about one TCR beta chain. The data derive from a study of T cell changes during pregnancy in multiple sclerosis. Germline loops: CDR1 SEHNR, CDR2 FQNEAQ (reference sequence). This CDR3 comprises 16 residues. The ends lost 3 bases at V and 7 bases at J; junction bases unmatched: 10. The assay was immunoSEQ multiplex PCR, and TCRdb's table has in-frame clones only and misses some. The table has about 74,000 clones, more than 75% seen once. The sequencing here drew on peripheral blood, taken in the third trimester of pregnancy. The chain links TRBV7-9 to TRBJ2-7; 12 bases line up with TRBD2. The receptor was isolated from a female donor with multiple sclerosis, enrolled in a pregnancy study. In DNA, the CDR3 is TGTGCCAGCAGCTTCCCTACTAGCGGGGGGTTAGGGGAGCAGTACTTC. Translating gives CASSFPTSGGLGEQYF.